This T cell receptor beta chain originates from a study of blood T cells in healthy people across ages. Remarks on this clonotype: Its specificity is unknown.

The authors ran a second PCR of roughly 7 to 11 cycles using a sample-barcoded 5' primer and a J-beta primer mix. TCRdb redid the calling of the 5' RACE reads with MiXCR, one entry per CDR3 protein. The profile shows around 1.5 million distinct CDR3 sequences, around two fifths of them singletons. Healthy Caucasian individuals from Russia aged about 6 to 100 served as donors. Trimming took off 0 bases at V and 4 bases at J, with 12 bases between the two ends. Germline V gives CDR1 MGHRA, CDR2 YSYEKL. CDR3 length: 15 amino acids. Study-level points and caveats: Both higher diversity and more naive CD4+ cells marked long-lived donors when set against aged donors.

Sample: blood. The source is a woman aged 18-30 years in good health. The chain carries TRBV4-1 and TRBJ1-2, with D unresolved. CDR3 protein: CASSQEVRRPYGYTF. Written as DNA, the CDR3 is TGCGCCAGCAGCCAAGAGGTCCGGAGGCCCTATGGCTACACCTTC.